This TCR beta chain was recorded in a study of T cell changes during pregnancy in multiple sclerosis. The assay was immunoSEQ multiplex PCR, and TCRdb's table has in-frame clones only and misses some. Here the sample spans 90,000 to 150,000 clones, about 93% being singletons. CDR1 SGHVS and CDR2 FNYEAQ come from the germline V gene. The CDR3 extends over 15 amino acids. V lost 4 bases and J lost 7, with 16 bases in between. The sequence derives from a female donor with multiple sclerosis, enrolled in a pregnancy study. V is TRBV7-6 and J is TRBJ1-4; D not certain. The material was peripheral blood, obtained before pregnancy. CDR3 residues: CASSSTAQPIEKLFF. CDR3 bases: TGTGCCAGCAGCTCCACTGCACAGCCGATTGAAAAACTGTTTTTT.